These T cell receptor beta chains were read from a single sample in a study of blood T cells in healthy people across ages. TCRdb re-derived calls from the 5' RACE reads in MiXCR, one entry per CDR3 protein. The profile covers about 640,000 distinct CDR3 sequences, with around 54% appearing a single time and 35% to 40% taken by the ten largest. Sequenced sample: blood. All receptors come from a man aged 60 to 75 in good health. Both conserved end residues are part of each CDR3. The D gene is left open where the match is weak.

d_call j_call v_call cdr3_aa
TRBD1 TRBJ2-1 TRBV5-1 CASLRDSAPNNEQFF
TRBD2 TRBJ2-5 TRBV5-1 CASKRGTQETQYF
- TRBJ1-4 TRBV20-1 CNARVVGEKLFF
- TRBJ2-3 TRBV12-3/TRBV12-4 CASSILVRPDTQYF
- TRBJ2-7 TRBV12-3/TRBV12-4 CASILGLASHEQYF
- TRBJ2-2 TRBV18 CASSPSGNTGELFF
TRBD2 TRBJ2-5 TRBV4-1 CASNRGGRETQYF
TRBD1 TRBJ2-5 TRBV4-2 CASSQGTGGQETQYF
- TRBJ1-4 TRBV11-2 CASSPDRHEKLFF
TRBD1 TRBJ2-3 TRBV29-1 CSASQGQAHTDTQYF
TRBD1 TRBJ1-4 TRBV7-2 CASSTQTGVLFF
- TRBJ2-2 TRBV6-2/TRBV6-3 CASSYSSLQVGGLFF
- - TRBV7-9 CASSLRWGNEQYF
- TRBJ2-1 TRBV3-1 CASSPLRGLGNEQFF
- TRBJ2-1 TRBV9 CASSPRRPGSNEQFF
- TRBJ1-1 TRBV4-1 CASSPNLGGTEAFF
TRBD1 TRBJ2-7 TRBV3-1 CASSPYRGHSYEQYF
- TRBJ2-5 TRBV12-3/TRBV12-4 CASKGGGETQYF
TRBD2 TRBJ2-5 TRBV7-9 CASSATLAGETQYF
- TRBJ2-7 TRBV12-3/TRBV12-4 CASSLYKGIGYEQYF
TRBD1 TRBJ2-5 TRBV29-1 CSGGHRGQETQYF
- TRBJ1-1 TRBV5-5 CASSLEGTRGTEAFF
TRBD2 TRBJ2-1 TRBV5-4 CASKGLAGASDNEQFF
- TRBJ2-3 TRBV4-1 CASSQEGSGADTQYF
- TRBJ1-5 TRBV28 CATKLPQGGSNQPQHF
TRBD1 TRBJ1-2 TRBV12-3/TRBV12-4 CASSLLAGGGYGYTF
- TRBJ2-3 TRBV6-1 CASGAGADTQYF
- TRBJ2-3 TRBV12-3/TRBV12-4 CASKWTGGAGDTQYF
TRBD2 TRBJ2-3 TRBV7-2 CASSLVGGGNTDTQYF
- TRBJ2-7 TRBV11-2 CASSLWDGSYEQYF
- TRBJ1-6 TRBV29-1 CSVGDSSYNSPLHF
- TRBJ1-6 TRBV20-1 CSARVPNNSPLHF
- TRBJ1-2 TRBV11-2 CASSLDTSQPYTF
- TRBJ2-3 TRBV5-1 CASSLEGAHDTDTQYF
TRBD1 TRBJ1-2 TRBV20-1 CSARDREVGGYTF
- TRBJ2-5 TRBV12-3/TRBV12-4 CASSFRRSSQETQYF
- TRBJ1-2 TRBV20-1 CRAGPQGQNNYGYTF
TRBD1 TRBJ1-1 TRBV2 CASRGPGGLNTEAFF
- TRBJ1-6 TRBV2 CASRPDGAGNSPLHF
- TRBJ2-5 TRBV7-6 CASSSHAETQYF
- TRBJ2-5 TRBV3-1 CASSQDTGSGTQYF
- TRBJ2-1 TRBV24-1 CATSDQGQEQFF